This T cell receptor (beta chain) was sequenced in a study of T cell responses to AZD1222 COVID-19 vaccine. On this clone: What it binds is unknown.

Study findings and constraints: Repertoires were obtained solely post-peak T cell response. Clonal diversity may have been underestimated in mostly white British donors. There were vaccine-associated CD4 TCRs across spike, dominant at 160-218 and 743-854.

Measured with immunoSEQ multiplex PCR; TCRdb has only the in-frame clones, and not every one. The sample yields approximately 150,000 clones, 70% to 90% seen once. The sample consisted of peripheral blood, taken on day 0 of AZD1222 vaccination. The clonotype comes from an adult in good health.

The CDR3 loop reads CASSLSQGRSNQPQHF. CDR3 sequence (DNA): TGTGCCAGCAGTTTAAGTCAGGGTCGGAGCAATCAGCCCCAGCATTTT. The rearrangement joins TRBV28 to TRBJ1-5, with D perhaps matching TRBD1 (5 bases). Per germline, CDR1 MDHEN and CDR2 SYDVKM. This CDR3 spans 16 amino acids. Trimming removed 2 bases at V and 1 base at J, with 12 bases between.